Below, 15 T cell receptor beta chains from the same sample are listed, as sequenced in a study of CD8+CD57+ T cells in acquired aplastic anemia. Genomic DNA templated the TCR beta VDJ and CDR3 profiling. TCRdb recomputed calls from the reads with MiXCR, one row per CDR3 protein. This sample has about 130,000 distinct CDR3 sequences; 48% occur once, and the top ten carry 2% to 3%. Sequences were obtained from sorted CD4+, CD8+, or CD8+CD57+ T cells (not recorded which) from PBMCs. The source of these receptors is a human donor in good health, serving as a control.

V is TRBV12-3 or TRBV12-4 and J is TRBJ1-1; TRBD1 matches 7 bases. The CDR3 contains 15 residues. V lost 6 bases to trimming and J lost 1 base; unmatched junction nucleotides: 8. In DNA form, the CDR3 reads TGTGCCAGCAGCAGGGACAGTCGAGAGAACACTGAAGCTTTCTTT. It is translated as CASSRDSRENTEAFF.

This clonotype was seen more than once but under ten times. One junction end does not reproduce the germline sequence, and a read error may be involved. The chain employs TRBV19 and TRBJ1-3, with D tentatively TRBD1 (5 bases). Germline values: CDR1 LNHDA, CDR2 SQIVND (reference sequence). The CDR3 has 15 residues. CDR3 region: CASSKVATDGNTIYF. For the CDR3, the DNA is TGTGCCAGTAGTAAGGTCGCGACAGACGGGAACACTATATATTTT.

This clonotype came up many times. This chain uses TRBV7-2 with TRBJ1-3, with TRBD1 as a possible D gene (6 bases). Trimming took off 6 bases at V and 1 base at J, with 10 bases between the two ends. This CDR3 spans 14 amino acids. Germline V lookup: CDR1 SGHTA, CDR2 FQGNSA. In nucleotides, the CDR3 is TGTGCCAGCAGTGGACAGCTTTCTGGAAACACCATATATTTT. This encodes CASSGQLSGNTIYF.

The chain employs TRBV19 and TRBJ2-7; 7 bases map to TRBD1. V trimming: 4 bases; J trimming: 0 bases; junction bases outside the gene matches: 6. The CDR3 contains 15 residues. CDR1 and CDR2 (germline): LNHDA, SQIVND (reference sequence). CDR3 DNA sequence: TGTGCCAGTAGTACTACAGGGGACCTCTCCTACGAGCAGTACGTC. This translates into CASSTTGDLSYEQYV.

This clonotype was seen a handful of times. CDR3 region: CASSPMSGGNTGELFF. In DNA, the CDR3 is TGTGCCAGCAGCCCCATGAGCGGGGGGAACACCGGGGAGCTGTTTTTT. This rearrangement joins TRBV6-2 or TRBV6-3 to TRBJ2-2, with 8 bases aligning to TRBD2. Germline lookup yields CDR1 MNHEY and CDR2 SVGEGT. V gave up 6 bases and J gave up 1 base; unmatched junction bases: 7. This CDR3 is 16 amino acids long.

As to this clonotype: A read error may produce the germline difference seen at one junction end. The V gene is TRBV7-9, the J gene TRBJ2-3; D call uncertain. CDR1 and CDR2 (germline): SEHNR, FQNEAQ (reference sequence). The CDR3 contains 13 residues. This CDR3 reads CASSPRVTDTQYF. DNA of the CDR3: TGTGCCAGCAGCCCCCGCGTCACAGATACACAGTATTTT.

Worth noting for this clonotype: This clone may be a read error of a much larger clone one base away. The genes are TRBV11-2 and TRBJ2-3; D is perhaps TRBD2 (7 bases). This CDR3 spans 16 amino acids. CDR1 SGHAT and CDR2 FQNNGV come from the germline V gene. The CDR3: CASSLGRGANTDTRYF. The CDR3 bases are TGTGCCAGCAGCTTAGGACGGGGGGCTAACACAGATACGCGGTATTTT.

This clonotype was recorded many times. V gene TRBV6-1 combines with J gene TRBJ2-7, with no clear D. Germline CDR1 is MNHNS and CDR2 is SASEGT. V was clipped by 1 base and J by 2 bases, with 12 bases between them. The CDR3 runs 15 residues. The CDR3 region has the DNA TGTGCCAGCAGTGAAGGACTCCCCCTAACCTACGAGCAGTACTTC. This translates into CASSEGLPLTYEQYF.

J is TRBJ1-2 and V is TRBV15; TRBD1 might be the D (5 bases). Germline V lookup: CDR1 LNHNV, CDR2 YYDKDF (reference sequence). This CDR3 contains 14 residues. Trimming left V 1 base short and J 7 bases short, with 13 bases between. As DNA, the CDR3 is TGTGCCACCAGCAGAGCGAGAGGGCAGGGTGGCTACACCTTC. Translated, it gives CATSRARGQGGYTF.

The rearrangement uses TRBV2 and TRBJ1-1; 7 bases fit TRBD1. Germline CDR1 and CDR2: SNHLY and FYNNEI. This CDR3 has 12 amino acids. V shed 6 bases, J shed 3 bases, and the junction held 1 base outside the gene matches. CDR3 amino acids: CASSGQDTEAFF. The CDR3 coding sequence is TGTGCCAGCAGCGGACAGGACACTGAAGCTTTCTTT.

The CDR3 here is CSAERDTTYEQYF. CDR3 sequence (DNA): TGCAGTGCGGAACGGGACACAACCTACGAGCAGTACTTC. This chain uses TRBV20-1 with TRBJ2-7; D might be TRBD1 (6 bases). V was shortened by 6 bases and J by 2 bases, with 14 bases between the two germline ends. In germline, CDR1 is DFQATT, CDR2 SNEGSKA (reference sequence). This CDR3 contains 13 residues.

Concerning this clonotype: At one of its ends the junction is not consistent with the germline gene, which may arise from a read error. The V gene is TRBV6-1, the J gene TRBJ1-2, with a tentative D call TRBD1 (6 bases). This CDR3 is 10 amino acids long. CDR1 is MNHNS, CDR2 SASEGT, per germline. CDR3 DNA sequence: TGTGCCAGCAGTGAGGGGGGGGCCGACTTC. This translates into CASSEGGADF.

At least ten counts were recorded for this clonotype. The V call is TRBV14, the J call TRBJ2-7; D not certain. V was pared by 0 bases and J by 1 base, with 16 bases between. The germline V gene encodes CDR1 SGHDN and CDR2 FVKESK. This CDR3 has 17 residues. CDR3 in amino acids: CASSQDLSPGFSYEQYF. In DNA form, the CDR3 reads TGTGCCAGCAGCCAAGATCTGTCACCGGGCTTTTCCTACGAGCAGTACTTC.

The J gene is TRBJ2-1, the V gene TRBV12-3 or TRBV12-4; 8 nucleotides line up with TRBD1. J lost 0 bases, V lost 10 bases, and 5 bases had no gene match. The CDR3 length is 14 residues. The CDR3 DNA reads TGTGCCATCCGACAGGGGAGCTCCTACAATGAGCAGTTCTTC. Its protein is CAIRQGSSYNEQFF.

This clonotype was counted at least ten times. The rearrangement uses TRBV12-3 or TRBV12-4 and TRBJ2-7, with D possibly matching TRBD1 (6 bases). The V end was cut by 7 bases, the J end by 2 bases, with 12 bases between. This CDR3 has 13 residues. CDR3 loop: CASTTGQPYEQYF. The CDR3 bases are TGTGCCAGCACTACCGGACAGCCCTACGAGCAGTACTTC.